Here is one TCR beta chain with its context. The data are from a study of blood T cell repertoires in COVID-19. Background on the study: The United States, Italy and Spain provided the acute and convalescent COVID-19 samples.

Seattle-derived patients entered the study during active infection and were followed longitudinally. As handled by the study authors: Scientists estimated how many nucleated cells there were by amplifying reference gene primers. Profiled with immunoSEQ multiplex PCR; TCRdb holds only in-frame clones, not every one. That table is the source of V, J and clone size, and D and trimming were worked out from the DNA. The table has fewer than 300,000 clones, about 85% seen once. The material sequenced was peripheral blood. This receptor was taken from a human donor with COVID-19, enrolled during active disease. The donor label of this sample is uncertain.

CDR3 nucleotide sequence: TGTGCCACCAGTATGAACACTGAAGCTTTCTTT. This encodes CATSMNTEAFF. The V and J genes are TRBV19 and TRBJ1-1; D uncertain. Germline V lookup: CDR1 LNHDA, CDR2 SQIVND (reference sequence). V lost 10 bases and J 0 bases, leaving 6 bases between the germline ends. This CDR3 has 11 amino acids.